This passage covers 32 T cell receptor beta chains from one sample sequenced in a study of blood T cell repertoires in COVID-19. Data came from immunoSEQ multiplex PCR; TCRdb stores just in-frame clones and leaves some out. The sample consists of approximately 470,000 clones, around 90% of them appearing once. What was sequenced was PBMCs or T cells enriched from blood (not recorded which). These receptors originate from a woman between 18 and 29 years old who had recovered from COVID-19.

The rearrangement uses TRBV12-5 and TRBJ2-1; 7 positions agree with TRBD2. CDR1 and CDR2 from the germline V gene are LGHNT and FRNRAP. V lost 8 bases to trimming and J lost 4 bases; unmatched junction nucleotides: 2. This CDR3 is 12 amino acids long. CDR3 sequence reads: CASSGVYNEQFF. CDR3 nucleotide sequence: TGTGCTAGTAGCGGGGTATACAATGAGCAGTTCTTC.

The chain is built from TRBV29-1 and TRBJ1-1; 7 bases agree with TRBD1. The CDR3 is made up of 14 amino acids. After removal of 5 bases from V and 0 bases from J, the junction contained 6 bases not matched to a gene. Germline assignment: CDR1 SQVTM and CDR2 ANQGSEA. CDR3 sequence (DNA): TGCAGCGTTCGAACAGGGGCCCTGAACACTGAAGCTTTCTTT. Residues: CSVRTGALNTEAFF.

V gene TRBV7-2 combines with J gene TRBJ2-1, with D maybe TRBD1 (6 bases). Trimming took off 5 bases at V and 8 bases at J, with 16 bases between the two ends. Per germline, CDR1 SGHTA and CDR2 FQGNSA. This CDR3 is 14 amino acids long. DNA of the CDR3: TGTGCCAGCAGCCCAGATGGACAGACTGATGAGCAGTTCTTC. Translating gives CASSPDGQTDEQFF.

This clone was seen repeatedly, ten times or more. The chain employs TRBV10-2 and TRBJ1-6; the D is unclear. The CDR3 extends over 13 amino acids. In germline, CDR1 is WSHSY, CDR2 SAAADI. V gave up 5 bases and J gave up 8 bases, with 10 bases separating them. In DNA form, the CDR3 reads TGCGCCAGCAGTTTTCTTCTCGATTCACCCCTCCACTTT. Protein: CASSFLLDSPLHF.

This chain joins TRBV2 and TRBJ2-3; the D gene is possibly TRBD1 (6 bases). The CDR3 contains 14 residues. Germline V gives CDR1 SNHLY, CDR2 FYNNEI. Trimming removed 3 bases from V and 5 bases from J, with 12 bases in between. The CDR3 region is CASSDGQGIDTQYF. In nucleotides, the CDR3 is TGTGCCAGCAGTGATGGGCAGGGGATAGATACGCAGTATTTT.

V usage is TRBV6-5 and J usage is TRBJ2-7; possible D gene TRBD1, 6 bases. Trimming took off 6 bases at V and 1 base at J, with 10 bases between the two ends. Germline values: CDR1 MNHEY, CDR2 SVGAGI. The CDR3 totals 13 residues. The CDR3 sequence: CASRIGTSYEQYF. Here the CDR3 DNA reads TGTGCCAGCAGAATCGGGACATCCTACGAGCAGTACTTC.

The chain recombines TRBV2 with TRBJ1-1; D is unclear. Germline CDR1 and CDR2: SNHLY and FYNNEI. The CDR3 loop spans 13 amino acids. V was trimmed by 2 bases and J by 11 bases, leaving 15 bases between them. The chain's CDR3 is CASSENGGMKAFF. The CDR3 region has the DNA TGTGCCAGCAGTGAAAACGGCGGGATGAAGGCTTTCTTT.

CDR3 nucleotides: TGCGCCAGCAGTGCAGGGGTTACCTACGAGCAGTACTTC. Translating it yields CASSAGVTYEQYF. The rearrangement joins TRBV5-1 to TRBJ2-7, with a tentative D call TRBD1 (6 bases). This CDR3 has 13 amino acids. V gave up 5 bases and J gave up 2 bases, with 11 bases separating them. Germline CDR1 SGHRS, CDR2 YFSETQ.

The chain has TRBV3-1 (or the pseudogene TRBV3-2) and TRBJ1-5; the D gene is possibly TRBD1 (6 bases). The CDR3 is made up of 15 amino acids. Trimming pared 3 bases from V and 2 bases from J, leaving 11 bases between. Germline values: CDR1 LGHDT, CDR2 YNNKEL (reference sequence). This chain's CDR3 is CASSQGGLGNQPQHF. CDR3 coding DNA: TGTGCCAGCAGCCAGGGGGGGCTGGGCAATCAGCCCCAGCATTTT.

The V call is TRBV5-4, the J call TRBJ1-6; possible D gene TRBD1, 5 bases. CDR1 and CDR2 from the germline V gene are SGHNT and YYREEE (reference sequence). V was cut by 3 bases and J by 7 bases, with 11 bases left in between. This CDR3 region has 14 residues. CDR3 DNA sequence: TGTGCCAGCAGCTGGGGGGTCGACAATTCACCCCTCCACTTT. It is translated as CASSWGVDNSPLHF.

V and J are TRBV9 and TRBJ2-5; 13 bases are a match to TRBD2. V trimming: 5 bases; J trimming: 4 bases; junction bases outside the gene matches: 8. The CDR3 spans 16 residues. CDR1 and CDR2 from the germline V gene are SGDLS and YYNGEE. CDR3 nucleotide sequence: TGTGCCAGCAGTACCGGGACTAGCGGGGTGGGAGAGACCCAGTACTTC. Amino acid sequence: CASSTGTSGVGETQYF.

J is TRBJ2-1 and V is TRBV5-1, with TRBD2 identical over 11 bases. After removal of 5 bases from V and 9 bases from J, the junction contained 10 bases not matched to a gene. CDR3 length: 15 amino acids. Germline CDR1 reads SGHRS; CDR2 reads YFSETQ. CDR3 sequence reads: CASRLAGEPHSEQFF. The DNA for the CDR3 is TGCGCCAGCAGACTAGCGGGGGAGCCTCACAGTGAGCAGTTCTTC. Full variable domain (remainder filled in from reference TRBV5-1 and TRBJ2-1): KAGVTQTPRYLIKTRGQQVTLSCSPISGHRSVSWYQQTPGQGLQFLFEYFSETQRNKGNFPGRFSGRQFSNSRSEMNVSTLELGDSALYLCASRLAGEPHSEQFFGPGTRLTVL.

The chain is built from TRBV30 and TRBJ1-1; D is unclear. V lost 0 bases and J lost 0, with 8 bases in between. This CDR3 region has 14 residues. Germline-derived CDR1 and CDR2 are GTSNPN and SVGIG (reference sequence). CDR3 loop: CAWSVKWLNTEAFF. Here the CDR3 DNA reads TGTGCCTGGAGTGTAAAATGGCTGAACACTGAAGCTTTCTTT.

This clone has a single count. V is TRBV19 and J is TRBJ1-1; TRBD1 is a possible D gene (6 bases). This CDR3 spans 16 amino acids. Trimming removed 6 bases at V and 6 bases at J, with 23 bases between. Germline V gene sequence: CDR1 LNHDA, CDR2 SQIVND (reference sequence). The CDR3 loop reads CASRRFSGTGTPEAFF. Written as DNA, the CDR3 is TGTGCCAGTAGACGCTTTTCAGGCACAGGGACGCCTGAAGCTTTCTTT.

The J gene is TRBJ2-2, the V gene TRBV18; no clear D. Trimming left V 0 bases short and J 6 bases short, with 8 bases between. Germline CDR1 is KGHSH and CDR2 is LQKENI. The CDR3 totals 14 residues. The CDR3 is CASSPPLGPGELFF. The CDR3 DNA is TGTGCCAGCTCACCACCTTTGGGCCCCGGGGAGCTGTTTTTT.

V and J are TRBV29-1 and TRBJ1-3; TRBD1 matches at 9 bases. The CDR3 contains 17 residues. V trimming: 1 base; J trimming: 0 bases; junction bases outside the gene matches: 7. Germline V gene sequence: CDR1 SQVTM, CDR2 ANQGSEA. This CDR3 reads CSVEGGTGFLSGNTIYF. In DNA form, the CDR3 reads TGCAGCGTTGAAGGTGGGACAGGGTTTCTCTCTGGAAACACCATATATTTT.

The chain uses TRBV30 and TRBJ1-6; no clear D. The V and J ends lost 5 bases and 9 bases respectively, with 14 bases between them. The germline V gene encodes CDR1 GTSNPN and CDR2 SVGIG (reference sequence). The CDR3 contains 13 residues. The CDR3 nucleotides are TGTGCCTGGTTAAAGATAGTCGGTTCACCCCTCCACTTT. It encodes CAWLKIVGSPLHF.

This chain links TRBV2 with TRBJ2-3; TRBD2 might be the D (6 bases). The CDR3 totals 15 residues. V was pared by 0 bases and J by 6 bases, with 13 bases between. In germline, CDR1 is SNHLY, CDR2 FYNNEI. The CDR3 DNA sequence: TGTGCCAGCAGTGAAGCTAGCGGCCTTTGGGATACGCAGTATTTT. This codes for CASSEASGLWDTQYF.

Only one count was recorded for this clone. The chain is built from TRBV7-8 and TRBJ1-1, with 7 bases that match TRBD1. Germline V lookup: CDR1 SGHVS, CDR2 FQNEAQ. There are 13 residues in the CDR3. The ends lost 2 bases at V and 8 bases at J; junction bases unmatched: 5. In DNA, the CDR3 is TGTGCCAGCAGCTTATTTAGACAGGGCGAAGCTTTCTTT. This translates into CASSLFRQGEAFF.

The V call is TRBV7-8, the J call TRBJ2-3; D may be TRBD2 (5 bases). V was clipped by 5 bases and J by 1 base, with 16 bases between them. The CDR3 has 16 amino acids. Germline-derived CDR1 and CDR2 are SGHVS and FQNEAQ. The CDR3, as DNA: TGTGCCAGCAGCATTTCGAGGGAAGTAGGCACAGATACGCAGTATTTT. Residues: CASSISREVGTDTQYF.

Points on this clone: Other DNA sequences in the same sample also yield this CDR3. The chain joins TRBV2 to TRBJ2-7; no firm D call. In germline, CDR1 is SNHLY, CDR2 FYNNEI. The CDR3 extends over 11 amino acids. V was cut by 2 bases and J by 6 bases, with 5 bases left in between. CDR3 nucleotides: TGTGCCAGCAGTGAAAGAGGCGAGCAGTACTTC. It translates to CASSERGEQYF. The complete variable domain, with remaining parts taken from reference TRBV2 and TRBJ2-7, reads EPEVTQTPSHQVTQMGQEVILRCVPISNHLYFYWYRQILGQKVEFLVSFYNNEISEKSEIFDDQFSVERPDGSNFTLKIRSTKLEDSAMYFCASSERGEQYFGPGTRLTVT.

The chain couples TRBV12-5 to TRBJ1-5; D perhaps matches TRBD1 (6 bases). Trimming took off 0 bases at V and 0 bases at J, with 12 bases between the two ends. From germline, CDR1 is LGHNT and CDR2 FRNRAP. CDR3 length equals 17 residues. For the CDR3, the DNA is TGTGCTAGTGGTTTGGTACATTTAGGGGGTAGCAATCAGCCCCAGCATTTT. Its translation: CASGLVHLGGSNQPQHF.

This clone was observed once. The rearrangement joins TRBV5-1 to TRBJ1-2; 7 positions agree with TRBD1. Germline CDR1 is SGHRS and CDR2 is YFSETQ. The J segment lost 8 bases and the V segment lost 0 bases, leaving 10 bases of the junction unmatched. The CDR3 runs to 15 residues. The CDR3 coding sequence is TGCGCCAGCAGCTTGGTTTCGGGAGGGGGCGGCGGCTACACCTTC. Amino acid sequence: CASSLVSGGGGGYTF.

V gene TRBV7-2 combines with J gene TRBJ2-7, with D perhaps matching TRBD2 (6 bases). The V gene lost 5 bases and the J gene lost 7 bases, with 21 bases spanning the gap. This CDR3 is 15 amino acids long. The germline gives CDR1 SGHTA, CDR2 FQGNSA. CDR3 sequence: CASSPSAPRAGEQYF. The CDR3 DNA reads TGTGCCAGCAGCCCTAGCGCCCCGAGGGCGGGGGAGCAGTACTTC.

This clone was seen only once. The chain employs TRBV5-4 and TRBJ2-7, with 9 bases matching TRBD1. With 3 bases clipped from V and 3 bases from J, the junction kept 4 bases outside the gene matches. Germline CDR1 SGHNT, CDR2 YYREEE (reference sequence). CDR3 length: 14 residues. CDR3 residues: CASSSGQGDYEQYF. The CDR3 region has the DNA TGTGCCAGCAGCTCGGGACAGGGAGACTACGAGCAGTACTTC.

This chain uses TRBV4-1 with TRBJ2-3; 10 bases match TRBD2. CDR1 and CDR2 (germline): MGHRA, YSYEKL. The CDR3 runs 21 residues. With V trimmed by 0 bases and J by 0 bases, 15 bases remained unmatched. CDR3 nucleotide sequence: TGCGCCAGCAGCCAAGACTTCAAGCGGGGGGGCCTAGGGTGGAGCACAGATACGCAGTATTTT. It is translated as CASSQDFKRGGLGWSTDTQYF.

This clone was found a few times. The rearrangement uses TRBV2 and TRBJ1-5, with a tentative D call TRBD1 (5 bases). The CDR3 has 15 residues. Per the germline V gene, CDR1 is SNHLY and CDR2 is FYNNEI. Trimming removed 6 bases at V and 0 bases at J, with 12 bases between. This chain's CDR3 is CASSLSGDSNQPQHF. CDR3 sequence (DNA): TGTGCCAGCAGCCTCTCGGGGGATAGCAATCAGCCCCAGCATTTT.

J is TRBJ2-3 and V is TRBV7-2, with D tentatively TRBD2 (7 bases). The V gene's germline CDR1 is SGHTA and CDR2 FQGNSA. The CDR3 length is 16 residues. Trimming removed 7 bases at V and 1 base at J, with 18 bases between. Here the CDR3 reads CASTFAGAGGTDTQYF. In nucleotides, the CDR3 is TGTGCCAGCACATTTGCGGGGGCGGGTGGCACAGATACGCAGTATTTT. The full variable domain, in which reference TRBV7-2 and TRBJ2-3 provide the parts outside the CDR3, is GAGVSQSPSNKVTEKGKDVELRCDPISGHTALYWYRQSLGQGLEFLIYFQGNSAPDKSGLPSDRFSAERTGGSVSTLTIQRTQQEDSAVYLCASTFAGAGGTDTQYFGPGTRLTVL.

This clone was counted a single time. The chain combines TRBV4-2 with TRBJ1-1, with 7 nucleotides matching TRBD1. CDR1 is LGHNA and CDR2 is YNFKEQ in the germline V gene. This CDR3 is built from 13 residues. The V segment lost 0 bases and the J segment 8 bases; nucleotides outside the gene matches: 3. CDR3 residues: CASSQEVTGEAFF. DNA of the CDR3: TGTGCCAGCAGCCAAGAAGTGACAGGGGAAGCTTTCTTT.

The rearrangement uses TRBV28 and TRBJ2-7, with D possibly TRBD2 on 5 matching bases. The CDR3 has 13 residues. The germline gives CDR1 MDHEN, CDR2 SYDVKM. With 3 bases removed from V and 3 bases from J, the gap between germline ends came to 9 bases. CDR3 sequence reads: CASSLEAGYEQYF. In DNA, the CDR3 is TGTGCCAGCAGTTTGGAGGCGGGCTACGAGCAGTACTTC.

The gene calls are TRBV4-1 and TRBJ1-2; 7 bases are shared with TRBD1. V was pared by 4 bases and J by 4 bases, with 6 bases of the junction left unmatched. Germline V lookup: CDR1 MGHRA, CDR2 YSYEKL. The CDR3 extends over 14 amino acids. Written as DNA, the CDR3 is TGCGCCAGCAGCCGCCTGGGACAGATCTATGGCTACACCTTC. Translated, it gives CASSRLGQIYGYTF.

The rearrangement joins TRBV7-9 to TRBJ2-1; 11 bases are shared with TRBD1. This CDR3 contains 14 residues. The J segment lost 7 bases and the V segment lost 7 bases, leaving 6 bases of the junction unmatched. From germline, CDR1 is SEHNR and CDR2 FQNEAQ (reference sequence). The CDR3 DNA is TGTGCCAGCAAATGGGGACAGGGGGTGAATGAGCAGTTCTTC. This encodes CASKWGQGVNEQFF.